This TCR beta chain was documented in a study of cytomegalovirus exposure and HLA in healthy donors. Study overall: Researchers found that about four fifths of a few hundred genotyped donors fell within the Caucasian-associated ancestry cluster.

From germline, CDR1 is MNHEY and CDR2 SVGAGI. The CDR3 has 14 residues. The V end was cut by 2 bases, the J end by 8 bases, with 15 bases between. Vbeta (60) and Jbeta (13) primers were used in the PCR. This table comes from immunoSEQ multiplex PCR, and its TCRdb copy is limited to in-frame clones, with some not included. This sample has 95,000 to 110,000 clones, with around 85% found just once. Points from the study as a whole: Presence/absence analysis assumed near-uniform sequencing depth across donors. Accounts indicate the classifier identified cytomegalovirus status with strong specificity and sensitivity. There were around 160 TCR beta chains listed as cytomegalovirus-associated.

A remark on this clone: Its antigen is still unknown.

V and J are TRBV6-5 and TRBJ1-2; D is uncertain. The receptor was derived from a man in his thirties or forties in good health and CMV-seronegative. Sequencing was done on a sample of PBMCs. The chain's CDR3 is CASSYRGSPRGYTF. The CDR3 nucleotides are TGTGCCAGCAGTTACCGCGGCAGCCCGAGGGGCTACACCTTC.